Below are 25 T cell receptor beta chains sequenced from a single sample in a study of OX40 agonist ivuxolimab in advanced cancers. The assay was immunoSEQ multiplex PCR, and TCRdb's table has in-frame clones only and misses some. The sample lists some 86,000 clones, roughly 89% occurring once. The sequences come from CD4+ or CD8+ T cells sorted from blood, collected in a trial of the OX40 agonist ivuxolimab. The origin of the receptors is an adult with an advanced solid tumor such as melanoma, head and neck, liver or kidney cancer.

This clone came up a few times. CDR3 residues: CASTHPGESSVLGYTF. The DNA for the CDR3 is TGTGCCAGTACTCACCCCGGGGAGTCGTCAGTACTAGGCTACACCTTC. The rearrangement uses TRBV19 and TRBJ1-2; D remains ambiguous. Germline V lookup: CDR1 LNHDA, CDR2 SQIVND (reference sequence). The length of the CDR3 is 16 residues. Trimming took 7 bases from V and 8 from J, leaving 26 bases between them.

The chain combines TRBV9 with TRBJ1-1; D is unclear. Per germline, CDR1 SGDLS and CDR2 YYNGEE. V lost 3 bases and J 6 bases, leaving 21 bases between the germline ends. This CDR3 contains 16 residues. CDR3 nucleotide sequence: TGTGCCAGCAGCGCCCCCCCGGGGTACCCCGGGGCTGAAGCTTTCTTT. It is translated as CASSAPPGYPGAEAFF.

CDR3 bases: TGTGCCAGCGCTCGTGGCAGGCAGGAGACCCAGTACTTC. Amino acids: CASARGRQETQYF. The gene calls are TRBV7-6 and TRBJ2-5; D remains ambiguous. Germline CDR1 reads SGHVS; CDR2 reads FNYEAQ. The CDR3 runs to 13 residues. Trimming left V 8 bases short and J 5 bases short, with 15 bases between. Drawing the rest from reference TRBV7-6 and TRBJ2-5, the complete variable domain is GAGVSQSPRYKVTKRGQDVALRCDPISGHVSLYWYRQALGQGPEFLTYFNYEAQQDKSGLPNDRFSAERPEGSISTLTIQRTEQRDSAMYRCASARGRQETQYFGPGTRLLVL.

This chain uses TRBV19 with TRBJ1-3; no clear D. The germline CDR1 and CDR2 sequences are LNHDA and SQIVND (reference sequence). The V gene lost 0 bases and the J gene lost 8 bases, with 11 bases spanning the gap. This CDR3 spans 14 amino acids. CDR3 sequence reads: CASSIDLDMDTIYF. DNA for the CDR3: TGTGCCAGTAGTATAGACTTAGATATGGACACCATATATTTT.

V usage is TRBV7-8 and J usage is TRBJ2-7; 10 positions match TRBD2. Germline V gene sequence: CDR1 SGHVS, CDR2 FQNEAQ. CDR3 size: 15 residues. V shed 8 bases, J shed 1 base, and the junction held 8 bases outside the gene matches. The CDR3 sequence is CASQGLAGVSYEQYF. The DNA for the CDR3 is TGTGCCAGCCAGGGGCTAGCGGGAGTTTCCTACGAGCAGTACTTC. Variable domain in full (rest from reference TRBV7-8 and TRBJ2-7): GAGVSQSPRYKVAKRGQDVALRCDPISGHVSLFWYQQALGQGPEFLTYFQNEAQLDKSGLPSDRFFAERPEGSVSTLKIQRTQQEDSAVYLCASQGLAGVSYEQYFGPGTRLTVT.

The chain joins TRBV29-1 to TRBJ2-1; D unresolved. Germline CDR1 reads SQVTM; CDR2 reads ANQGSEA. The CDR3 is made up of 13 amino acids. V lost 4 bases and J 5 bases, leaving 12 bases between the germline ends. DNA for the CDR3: TGCAGCGTTGGCCCAGACGGTAACAATGAGCAGTTCTTC. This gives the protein CSVGPDGNNEQFF.

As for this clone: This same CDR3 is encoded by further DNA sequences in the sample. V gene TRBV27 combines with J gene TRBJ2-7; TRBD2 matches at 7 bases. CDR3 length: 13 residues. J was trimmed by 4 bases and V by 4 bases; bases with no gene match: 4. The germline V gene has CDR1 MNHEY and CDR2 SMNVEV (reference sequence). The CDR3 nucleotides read TGTGCCAGCAGTTCGGGGGGATCTTACGAGCAGTACTTC. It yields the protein CASSSGGSYEQYF.

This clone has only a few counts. The CDR3 DNA sequence: TGTGCCAGCAGCGCCCGCACCCTTCATACTGAAGCTTTCTTT. It encodes CASSARTLHTEAFF. V is TRBV9 and J is TRBJ1-1; no firm D call. Germline V CDR1 and CDR2: SGDLS, YYNGEE. The V gene lost 3 bases and the J gene lost 5 bases, with 14 bases spanning the gap. CDR3 length: 14 residues.

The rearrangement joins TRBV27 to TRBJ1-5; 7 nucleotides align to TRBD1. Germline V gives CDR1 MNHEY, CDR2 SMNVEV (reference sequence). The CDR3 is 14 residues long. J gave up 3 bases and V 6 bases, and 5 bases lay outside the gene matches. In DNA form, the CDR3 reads TGTGCCAGCAGGGGGGGGACAGACAATCAGCCCCAGCATTTT. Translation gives CASRGGTDNQPQHF.

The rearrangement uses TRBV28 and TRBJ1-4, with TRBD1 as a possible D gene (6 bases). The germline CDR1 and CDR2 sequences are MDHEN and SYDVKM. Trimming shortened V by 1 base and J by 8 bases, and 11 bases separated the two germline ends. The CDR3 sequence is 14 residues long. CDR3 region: CASSLSGAFEKLFF. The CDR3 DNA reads TGTGCCAGCAGTTTATCAGGGGCGTTCGAAAAACTGTTTTTT. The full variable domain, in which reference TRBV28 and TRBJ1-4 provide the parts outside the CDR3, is DVKVTQSSRYLVKRTGEKVFLECVQDMDHENMFWYRQDPGLGLRLIYFSYDVKMKEKGDIPEGYSVSREKKERFSLILESASTNQTSMYLCASSLSGAFEKLFFGSGTQLSVL.

In DNA form, the CDR3 reads TGTGCCAGCACCCAAGGTCCTAGCGGGGTTTACGAGCAGTACTTC. It encodes CASTQGPSGVYEQYF. V and J are TRBV7-6 and TRBJ2-7; 9 bases match TRBD2. Per the germline V gene, CDR1 is SGHVS and CDR2 is FNYEAQ. This CDR3 region has 15 residues. V shed 7 bases, J shed 4 bases, and the junction held 11 bases outside the gene matches.

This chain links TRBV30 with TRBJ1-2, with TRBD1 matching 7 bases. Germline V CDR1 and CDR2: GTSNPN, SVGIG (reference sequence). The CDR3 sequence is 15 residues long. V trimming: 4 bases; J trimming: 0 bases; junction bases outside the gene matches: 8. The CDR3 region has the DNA TGTGCCTGGATCTCCGGACAGGACGCTAACTATGGCTACACCTTC. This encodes CAWISGQDANYGYTF.

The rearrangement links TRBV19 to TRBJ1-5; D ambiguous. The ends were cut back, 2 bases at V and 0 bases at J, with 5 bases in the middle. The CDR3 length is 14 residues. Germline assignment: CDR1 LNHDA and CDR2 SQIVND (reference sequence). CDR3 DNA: TGTGCCAGTAGTATAAGTTATAGCAATCAGCCCCAGCATTTT. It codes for CASSISYSNQPQHF.

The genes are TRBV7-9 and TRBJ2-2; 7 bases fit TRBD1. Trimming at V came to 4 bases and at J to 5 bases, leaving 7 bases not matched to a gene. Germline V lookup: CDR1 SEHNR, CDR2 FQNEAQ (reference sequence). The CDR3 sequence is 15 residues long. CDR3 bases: TGTGCCAGCAGCTCAAGGACAGGCGGGACCGGGGAGCTGTTTTTT. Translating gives CASSSRTGGTGELFF.

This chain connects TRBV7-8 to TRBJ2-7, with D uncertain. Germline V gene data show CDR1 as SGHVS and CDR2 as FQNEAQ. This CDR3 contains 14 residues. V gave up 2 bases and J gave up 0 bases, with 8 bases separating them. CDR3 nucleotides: TGTGCCAGCAGCTTAATGGGGATCTCCTACGAGCAGTACTTC. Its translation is CASSLMGISYEQYF.

CDR3 sequence: CSVLLFGHYEQYF. CDR3 in DNA: TGCAGCGTCCTCCTTTTCGGGCACTACGAGCAGTACTTC. The chain recombines TRBV29-1 with TRBJ2-7; D is uncertain. V was trimmed by 6 bases and J by 3 bases, leaving 15 bases between them. The CDR3 is made up of 13 amino acids. The V gene's germline CDR1 is SQVTM and CDR2 ANQGSEA.

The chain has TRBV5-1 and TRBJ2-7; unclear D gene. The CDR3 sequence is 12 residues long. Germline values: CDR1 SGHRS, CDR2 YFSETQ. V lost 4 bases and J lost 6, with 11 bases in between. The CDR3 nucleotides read TGCGCCAGCAGCCCCCCTAAGGGCGAGCAGTACTTC. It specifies CASSPPKGEQYF.

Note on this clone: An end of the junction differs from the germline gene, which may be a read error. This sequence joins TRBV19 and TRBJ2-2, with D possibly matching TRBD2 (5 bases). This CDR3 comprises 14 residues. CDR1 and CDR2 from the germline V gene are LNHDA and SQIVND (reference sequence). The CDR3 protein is CASSIFGNPGELFF. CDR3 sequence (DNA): TGTGCCAGTAGTATCTTCGGGAACCCCGGGGAGCTGTTTTTT.

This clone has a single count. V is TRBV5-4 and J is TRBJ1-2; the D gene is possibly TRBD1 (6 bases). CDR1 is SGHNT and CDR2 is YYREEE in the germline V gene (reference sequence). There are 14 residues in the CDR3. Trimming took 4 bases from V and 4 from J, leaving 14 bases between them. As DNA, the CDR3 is TGTGCCAGCAGCCTGGGGGGCCCCTTCTATGGCTACACCTTC. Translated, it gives CASSLGGPFYGYTF.

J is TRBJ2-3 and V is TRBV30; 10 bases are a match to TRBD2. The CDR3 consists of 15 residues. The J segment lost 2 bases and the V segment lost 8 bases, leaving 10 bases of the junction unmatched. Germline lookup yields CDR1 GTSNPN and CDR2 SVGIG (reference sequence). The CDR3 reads CARSTGTSVTDTQYF. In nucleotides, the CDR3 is TGTGCCAGATCAACCGGGACTAGCGTCACAGATACGCAGTATTTT.

Here the CDR3 DNA reads TGTGCCAGCAGCTTAGTGTGGGGGAAGACAGATACGCAGTATTTT. Amino acid sequence: CASSLVWGKTDTQYF. The genes are TRBV7-2 and TRBJ2-3; D is possibly TRBD1 or TRBD2 (5 bases each). This CDR3 contains 15 residues. CDR1 and CDR2 (germline): SGHTA, FQGNSA. Deletions cut 1 base from V and 3 bases from J, with 11 bases between.

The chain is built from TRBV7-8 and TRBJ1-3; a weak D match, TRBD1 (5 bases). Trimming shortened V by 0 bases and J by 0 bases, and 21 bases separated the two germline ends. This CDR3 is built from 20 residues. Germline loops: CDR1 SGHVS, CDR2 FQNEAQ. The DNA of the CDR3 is TGTGCCAGCAGCTTAGCTATTAAGGGGCGCTGGGGCTTCTCTGGAAACACCATATATTTT. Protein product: CASSLAIKGRWGFSGNTIYF.

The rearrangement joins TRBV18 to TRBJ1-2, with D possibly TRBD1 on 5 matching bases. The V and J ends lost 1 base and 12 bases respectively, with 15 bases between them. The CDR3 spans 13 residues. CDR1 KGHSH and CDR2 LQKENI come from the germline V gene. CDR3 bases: TGTGCCAGCTCACCACGAGATGGGACGGAAGACACCTTC. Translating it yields CASSPRDGTEDTF.

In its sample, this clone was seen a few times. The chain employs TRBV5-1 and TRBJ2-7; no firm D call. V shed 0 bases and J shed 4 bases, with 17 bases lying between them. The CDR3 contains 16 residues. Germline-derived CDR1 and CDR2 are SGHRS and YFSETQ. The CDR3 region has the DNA TGCGCCAGCAGCTTGGATATTGCCAACGGGCTTTACGAGCAGTACTTC. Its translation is CASSLDIANGLYEQYF.

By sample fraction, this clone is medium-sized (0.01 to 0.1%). As DNA, the CDR3 is TGCGCCAGCAGCCGGGGACAAGATAACTATGGCTACACCTTC. This gives the protein CASSRGQDNYGYTF. The chain joins TRBV4-1 to TRBJ1-2; TRBD1 is a possible D gene (6 bases). V gave up 4 bases and J gave up 1 base, with 10 bases separating them. The germline gives CDR1 MGHRA, CDR2 YSYEKL. CDR3 size: 14 residues.